This T cell receptor beta chain originates from a study of shared clonotypes between healthy human individuals. Regarding the study as a whole: Among donors, the sharing of clonotypes was expected to be influenced by sequencing depth.

Assay used: immunoSEQ multiplex PCR; TCRdb lists only in-frame clones, some missing. The sample shows over 400,000 clones, 60% to 80% of them seen only once. With V trimmed by 4 bases and J by 3 bases, 7 bases remained unmatched. The CDR3 covers 16 residues. The germline CDR1 and CDR2 sequences are GTSNPN and SVGIG (reference sequence). With respect to this clone: Its cognate antigen is unknown.

The sample consisted of PBMCs. This sequence originates from a woman in her forties in good health. Some clones in this sample may be carry-over from other donors' samples. The chain employs TRBV30 and TRBJ2-1, with TRBD2 identical over 12 bases. Here the CDR3 reads CAWTLAGGSIYNEQFF. For the CDR3, the DNA is TGTGCCTGGACACTAGCGGGAGGCTCTATCTACAATGAGCAGTTCTTC. Full variable domain (outside the CDR3, taken from reference TRBV30 and TRBJ2-1): SQTIHQWPATLVQPVGSPLSLECTVEGTSNPNLYWYRQAAGRGLQLLFYSVGIGQISSEVPQNLSASRPQDRQFILSSKKLLLSDSGFYLCAWTLAGGSIYNEQFFGPGTRLTVL.